This passage covers 5 T cell receptor beta chains from one sample sequenced in a study of T cells in Graves' hyperthyroidism and ophthalmopathy. The CDR3 regions of TCR beta were amplified from RNA transcripts. HTBI primers were used for first-round RT-PCR of the TCR CDR3. TCRdb ran MiXCR on the multiplex PCR reads and lists one entry per CDR3 protein. This table has 250,000 to 300,000 distinct CDR3 sequences, roughly 15% appearing once. Sequenced: blood. These TCRs come from a woman aged 40 to 49 with Graves' hyperthyroidism that later progressed to Graves' ophthalmopathy.

This clonotype appeared many times. The genes are TRBV28 and TRBJ2-7; 9 bases align to TRBD1. This CDR3 region has 15 residues. The junction had 10 bases not matched to a gene; V was cut back by 5 bases and J by 5 bases. The germline V gene encodes CDR1 MDHEN and CDR2 SYDVKM. CDR3 amino acids: CASSPDRGKLHEQYF. The CDR3, as DNA: TGTGCCAGCAGTCCAGACAGGGGGAAATTACACGAGCAGTACTTC.

This clonotype showed up many times. The chain has TRBV20-1 and TRBJ2-3, with D perhaps being TRBD1 or TRBD2 (5 bases each). CDR1 is DFQATT, CDR2 SNEGSKA, per germline (reference sequence). The CDR3 runs to 15 residues. Trimming took 3 bases from V and 6 from J, leaving 19 bases between them. The CDR3 DNA is TGCAGTGCTAGCGGGACCAAATTTAACATGGATACGCAGTATTTT. It encodes CSASGTKFNMDTQYF.

V usage is TRBV5-1 and J usage is TRBJ1-1, with TRBD1 matching over 9 bases. V lost 4 bases, J lost 5 bases, and 9 bases stayed unmatched. Germline-derived CDR1 and CDR2 are SGHRS and YFSETQ. CDR3 size: 15 residues. The CDR3 region is CASSLGTGFGTEAFF. The CDR3 nucleotides are TGCGCCAGCAGCCTCGGGACAGGGTTCGGAACTGAAGCTTTCTTT.

Many counts were recorded for this clonotype. This chain connects TRBV20-1 to TRBJ2-5, with 10 bases matching TRBD1. Germline lookup yields CDR1 DFQATT and CDR2 SNEGSKA (reference sequence). CDR3 length: 15 residues. After removal of 5 bases from V and 3 bases from J, the junction contained 9 bases not matched to a gene. CDR3 in amino acids: CSAAILGTGEETQYF. The DNA for the CDR3 is TGCAGTGCTGCGATTCTCGGGACAGGGGAAGAGACCCAGTACTTC.

J is TRBJ1-6 and V is TRBV28; 8 nucleotides align to TRBD1. The CDR3 contains 16 residues. Looked up from germline, CDR1 is MDHEN and CDR2 is SYDVKM. J lost 8 bases, V lost 5 bases, and 11 bases had no gene match. The CDR3 coding sequence is TGTGCCAGCAGTGGCCCCGGACAGGGAGAGTATTCACCCCTCCACTTT. Translating gives CASSGPGQGEYSPLHF.